The 21 T cell receptor beta chains below all came from one sample that was sequenced in a study of T cell changes during pregnancy in multiple sclerosis. Assay: immunoSEQ multiplex PCR; the TCRdb copy retains only in-frame clones and omits some. The repertoire consists of about 33,000 clones, with 85% to 95% occurring once and the leading ten covering 0.95% to 1.5%. The sample was PBMCs (not recorded whether the cells were cultured). The source of these receptors is a female donor with multiple sclerosis, enrolled in a pregnancy study.

The chain couples TRBV4-1 to TRBJ2-7; TRBD2 aligns across 10 bases. The V gene end was trimmed by 0 bases and the J gene end by 12 bases; junction bases not matched to a gene: 17. This CDR3 is built from 17 residues. Germline values: CDR1 MGHRA, CDR2 YSYEKL. Here the CDR3 reads CASSQDQLSGRAVIRYF. The CDR3, as DNA: TGCGCCAGCAGCCAAGATCAATTAAGCGGGAGGGCCGTCATCAGGTACTTC.

This chain uses TRBV11-2 with TRBJ2-7; D is uncertain. The CDR3 length is 12 residues. V was pared by 3 bases and J by 3 bases, with 6 bases between. Germline lookup yields CDR1 SGHAT and CDR2 FQNNGV. For the CDR3, the DNA is TGTGCCAGCAGCTTCTGGTACTACGAGCAGTACTTC. This codes for CASSFWYYEQYF.

This chain joins TRBV5-1 and TRBJ2-5; TRBD1 aligns across 8 bases. Germline-derived CDR1 and CDR2 are SGHRS and YFSETQ. The V gene end was trimmed by 4 bases and the J gene end by 2 bases; junction bases not matched to a gene: 4. This CDR3 comprises 14 residues. In nucleotides, the CDR3 is TGCGCCAGCAGCAGACAGGGGTCACAAGAGACCCAGTACTTC. Protein sequence: CASSRQGSQETQYF.

The chain links TRBV4-2 to TRBJ1-1; 8 positions match TRBD1. Germline V lookup: CDR1 LGHNA, CDR2 YNFKEQ. The CDR3 loop spans 15 amino acids. V was clipped by 3 bases and J by 2 bases; unmatched bases: 5. The chain's CDR3 is CASSQPGGTNTEAFF. CDR3 sequence (DNA): TGTGCCAGCAGCCAGCCAGGGGGCACAAACACTGAAGCTTTCTTT.

The chain carries TRBV5-4 and TRBJ1-2; D gene unclear. V gave up 1 base and J gave up 8 bases, with 12 bases separating them. This CDR3 spans 13 amino acids. Germline V gives CDR1 SGHNT, CDR2 YYREEE (reference sequence). The DNA of the CDR3 is TGTGCCAGCAGCTTGTTCGTCAGCGACGGCTACACCTTC. Translating gives CASSLFVSDGYTF.

This rearrangement joins TRBV7-3 to TRBJ1-1; a possible D gene is TRBD1 (5 bases). The CDR3 has 14 amino acids. Germline CDR1 and CDR2: SGHTA and FQGTGA. Trimming took 3 bases from V and 3 from J, leaving 11 bases between them. CDR3 nucleotides: TGTGCCAGCAGCTTGCGGGGGGAGGACACTGAAGCTTTCTTT. Translation: CASSLRGEDTEAFF.

The gene calls are TRBV7-3 and TRBJ2-3; 12 bases line up with TRBD1. This CDR3 is 18 amino acids long. In germline, CDR1 is SGHTA, CDR2 FQGTGA. J lost 0 bases, V lost 4 bases, and 8 bases had no gene match. In DNA form, the CDR3 reads TGTGCCAGCAGCTCGGGGACAGGGGGCCATCAAAGCACAGATACGCAGTATTTT. It translates to CASSSGTGGHQSTDTQYF.

The chain couples TRBV28 to TRBJ1-3; D remains unclear. Between the trimmed V and J ends, which lost 3 bases and 5 bases, there was a span of 14 bases. The germline V gene has CDR1 MDHEN and CDR2 SYDVKM. This CDR3 has 15 residues. CDR3 DNA sequence: TGTGCCAGCAGTTTCCCCGCAGGATTGCGAAACACCATATATTTT. Protein product: CASSFPAGLRNTIYF.

The V gene is TRBV6-1, the J gene TRBJ2-6; the D call may be TRBD1 or TRBD2 (5 bases each). Germline V lookup: CDR1 MNHNS, CDR2 SASEGT. V lost 2 bases and J lost 2, with 7 bases in between. The CDR3 totals 15 residues. The CDR3 nucleotides read TGTGCCAGCAGTGAATCGGGGCCTGGGGCCAACGTCCTGACTTTC. It yields the protein CASSESGPGANVLTF.

The rearrangement links TRBV6-5 to TRBJ1-1, with D uncertain. V lost 8 bases and J 8 bases, leaving 24 bases between the germline ends. Germline V gene sequence: CDR1 MNHEY, CDR2 SVGAGI. The CDR3 sequence is 15 residues long. The CDR3 nucleotides read TGTGCCAGCTCCTTCCGGGCGGGTTTATCCGGCGAAGCTTTCTTT. Translation: CASSFRAGLSGEAFF.

V is TRBV5-1 and J is TRBJ2-7, with TRBD2 matching over 8 bases. The CDR3 runs 14 residues. Germline lookup yields CDR1 SGHRS and CDR2 YFSETQ. The V and J ends lost 2 bases and 2 bases, in that order; junction bases with no gene match: 3. CDR3 residues: CASSFGLATYEQYF. The DNA for the CDR3 is TGCGCCAGCAGCTTCGGACTAGCAACCTACGAGCAGTACTTC.

CDR3 in DNA: TGCGCCAGCAGCCCAGGACAGGGGGCTTGGGAGCAGTACTTC. As protein: CASSPGQGAWEQYF. V gene TRBV5-1 combines with J gene TRBJ2-7, with 11 bases aligning to TRBD1. J gave up 7 bases and V 4 bases, and 7 bases lay outside the gene matches. CDR3 length: 14 amino acids. The germline CDR1 and CDR2 sequences are SGHRS and YFSETQ.

The chain carries TRBV19 and TRBJ2-1; 10 bases map to TRBD2. Looked up from germline, CDR1 is LNHDA and CDR2 is SQIVND (reference sequence). The CDR3 sequence is 12 residues long. V shed 6 bases, J shed 7 bases, and the junction held 0 bases outside the gene matches. The CDR3: CASRTSGNEQFF. As DNA, the CDR3 is TGTGCCAGTAGGACTAGCGGGAATGAGCAGTTCTTC.

The rearrangement uses TRBV4-1 and TRBJ1-4; possibly TRBD1 for D (6 bases). Germline CDR1 MGHRA, CDR2 YSYEKL. V lost 6 bases to trimming and J lost 8 bases, with 13 bases between them. There are 13 residues in the CDR3. CDR3 DNA sequence: TGCGCCAGCAGAATACAGGGAGGCGAAAAACTGTTTTTT. It yields the protein CASRIQGGEKLFF.

This clone appeared once. The genes are TRBV18 and TRBJ2-6; possibly TRBD1 for D (5 bases). This CDR3 is 18 amino acids long. Trimming stripped 4 bases from V and 2 bases from J, with 18 bases between. Germline loops: CDR1 KGHSH, CDR2 LQKENI. The CDR3 bases are TGTGCCAGCTCACTTCAAAGGGGATTGGTAACTGGGGCCAACGTCCTGACTTTC. Translating it yields CASSLQRGLVTGANVLTF.

The V and J genes are TRBV30 and TRBJ1-1; 9 nucleotides agree with TRBD1. The CDR3 covers 15 residues. The ends lost 5 bases at V and 3 bases at J; junction bases unmatched: 10. Germline V gives CDR1 GTSNPN, CDR2 SVGIG (reference sequence). The CDR3, as DNA: TGTGCCTGGGGCCCATGGGGACAGGGTTACACTGAAGCTTTCTTT. This sequence encodes CAWGPWGQGYTEAFF.

The rearrangement links TRBV7-9 to TRBJ2-3, with D unresolved. With 7 bases removed from V and 5 bases from J, the gap between germline ends came to 10 bases. The CDR3 sequence is 12 residues long. Germline-derived CDR1 and CDR2 are SEHNR and FQNEAQ (reference sequence). The CDR3, as DNA: TGTGCCAGCACCCTGGGTGGAGATACGCAGTATTTT. It codes for CASTLGGDTQYF.

This clone was observed a handful of times. V usage is TRBV9 and J usage is TRBJ2-5, with TRBD2 as a possible D gene (6 bases). Germline V lookup: CDR1 SGDLS, CDR2 YYNGEE. V lost 2 bases, J lost 5 bases, and 10 bases lay in between. CDR3 length equals 13 residues. This CDR3 reads CASSVGGWETQYF. CDR3 coding DNA: TGTGCCAGCAGCGTGGGAGGTTGGGAGACCCAGTACTTC. Looking up the rest from reference TRBV9 and TRBJ2-5 gives the full variable domain: DSGVTQTPKHLITATGQRVTLRCSPRSGDLSVYWYQQSLDQGLQFLIQYYNGEERAKGNILERFSAQQFPDLHSELNLSSLELGDSALYFCASSVGGWETQYFGPGTRLLVL.

The J gene is TRBJ1-2, the V gene TRBV28, with a possible D match to TRBD1 (5 bases). This CDR3 spans 12 amino acids. V was trimmed by 6 bases and J by 8 bases, leaving 13 bases between them. The germline V gene encodes CDR1 MDHEN and CDR2 SYDVKM. The CDR3 loop is CASSLGVWGYTF. The CDR3 coding sequence is TGTGCCAGCAGCCTAGGGGTATGGGGCTACACCTTC.

This chain links TRBV5-1 with TRBJ2-5; no firm D call. The germline V and J ends were trimmed by 2 bases and 3 bases, with 2 bases remaining between them. The germline V gene has CDR1 SGHRS and CDR2 YFSETQ. The CDR3 covers 11 residues. This CDR3 is CASSFEETQYF. The CDR3 nucleotides read TGCGCCAGCAGCTTCGAAGAGACCCAGTACTTC.

This clone was observed a handful of times. V is TRBV4-3 and J is TRBJ2-3; D not resolved. Germline V gene lookup returns CDR1 LGHNA and CDR2 YSLEER. Between the trimmed V and J ends, which lost 1 base and 6 bases, there was a span of 23 bases. The CDR3 extends over 18 amino acids. The CDR3 DNA reads TGCGCCAGCAGCCAAGGAGTCTCCGGGCCACAGACTCGGGATACGCAGTATTTT. This codes for CASSQGVSGPQTRDTQYF.